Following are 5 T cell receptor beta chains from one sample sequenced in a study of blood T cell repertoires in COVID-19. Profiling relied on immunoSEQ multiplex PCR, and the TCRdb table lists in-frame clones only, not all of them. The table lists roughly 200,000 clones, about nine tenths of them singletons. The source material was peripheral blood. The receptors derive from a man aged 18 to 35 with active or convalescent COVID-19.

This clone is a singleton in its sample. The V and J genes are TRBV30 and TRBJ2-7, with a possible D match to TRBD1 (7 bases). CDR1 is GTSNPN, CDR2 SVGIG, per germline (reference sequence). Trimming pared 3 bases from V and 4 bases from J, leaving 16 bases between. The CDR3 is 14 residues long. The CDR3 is CAWRAGGKVYEQYF. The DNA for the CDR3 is TGTGCCTGGAGGGCAGGGGGGAAGGTTTACGAGCAGTACTTC.

The chain's CDR3 is CASSLNRDSSYEQYF. The CDR3 region has the DNA TGTGCCAGCAGCCTCAATCGGGACAGCTCCTACGAGCAGTACTTC. This chain uses TRBV11-2 with TRBJ2-7, with 7 bases that match TRBD1. CDR1 SGHAT and CDR2 FQNNGV come from the germline V gene. The CDR3 contains 15 residues. V trimming: 5 bases; J trimming: 0 bases; junction bases outside the gene matches: 7.

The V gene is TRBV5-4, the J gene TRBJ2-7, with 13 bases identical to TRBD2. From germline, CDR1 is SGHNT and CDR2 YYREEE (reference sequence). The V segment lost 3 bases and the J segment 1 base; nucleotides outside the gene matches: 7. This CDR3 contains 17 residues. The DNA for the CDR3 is TGTGCCAGCAGCTCAGGACTAGCGGGAGTGTCATCCTACGAGCAGTACTTC. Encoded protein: CASSSGLAGVSSYEQYF. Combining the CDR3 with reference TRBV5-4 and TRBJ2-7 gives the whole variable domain ETGVTQSPTHLIKTRGQQVTLRCSSQSGHNTVSWYQQALGQGPQFIFQYYREEENGRGNFPPRFSGLQFPNYSSELNVNALELDDSALYLCASSSGLAGVSSYEQYFGPGTRLTVT.

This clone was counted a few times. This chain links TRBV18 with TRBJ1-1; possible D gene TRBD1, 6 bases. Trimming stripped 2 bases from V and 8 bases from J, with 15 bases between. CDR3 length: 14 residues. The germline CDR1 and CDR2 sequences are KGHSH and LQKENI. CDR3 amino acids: CASSPTSRGLEAFF. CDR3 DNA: TGTGCCAGCTCACCAACGTCCAGGGGATTGGAAGCTTTCTTT.

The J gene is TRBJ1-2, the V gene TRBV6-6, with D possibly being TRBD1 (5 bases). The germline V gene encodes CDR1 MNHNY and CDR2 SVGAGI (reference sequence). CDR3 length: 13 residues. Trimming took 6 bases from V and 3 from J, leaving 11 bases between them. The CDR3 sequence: CASSLQEDYGYTF. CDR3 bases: TGTGCCAGCAGCCTACAGGAAGACTATGGCTACACCTTC.